The 31 T cell receptor beta chains below all came from one sample that was sequenced in a study of cytomegalovirus exposure and HLA in healthy donors. 60 Vbeta and 13 Jbeta primers were used in PCR. The method was immunoSEQ multiplex PCR; TCRdb's version includes in-frame clones alone and lacks a portion of them. Among 100,000 to 150,000 clones listed, around 80% were seen once. Material for sequencing was PBMCs. The origin of the receptors is a woman aged 40 to 49 in good health and CMV-seronegative.

The chain uses TRBV6-1 and TRBJ1-5; D remains unclear. Between the trimmed V and J ends, which lost 4 bases and 1 base, there was a span of 8 bases. The germline CDR1 and CDR2 sequences are MNHNS and SASEGT. The CDR3 contains 14 residues. CDR3 region: CASSATGSNQPQHF. The CDR3 DNA sequence: TGTGCCAGCAGTGCTACCGGGAGCAATCAGCCCCAGCATTTT.

The chain's CDR3 is CASSFQGGGNQPQHF. Here the CDR3 DNA reads TGTGCCAGCAGTTTTCAGGGAGGGGGCAATCAGCCCCAGCATTTT. V and J are TRBV28 and TRBJ1-5, with D maybe TRBD1 (5 bases). CDR3 length: 15 amino acids. CDR1 is MDHEN, CDR2 SYDVKM, per germline. Trimming took 3 bases from V and 2 from J, leaving 11 bases between them. The full variable domain, rest sourced from reference TRBV28 and TRBJ1-5, is DVKVTQSSRYLVKRTGEKVFLECVQDMDHENMFWYRQDPGLGLRLIYFSYDVKMKEKGDIPEGYSVSREKKERFSLILESASTNQTSMYLCASSFQGGGNQPQHFGDGTRLSIL.

The sample holds a few counts of this clone. The chain couples TRBV28 to TRBJ2-7; 9 nucleotides line up with TRBD2. CDR1 is MDHEN, CDR2 SYDVKM, per germline. CDR3 length equals 15 residues. V shed 6 bases and J 0 bases; nucleotides not matched to a gene: 6. The CDR3 nucleotides are TGTGCCAGCAGACTAAGCGGGGGGAGCTCCTACGAGCAGTACTTC. Encoded protein: CASRLSGGSSYEQYF.

The chain employs TRBV19 and TRBJ2-7, with 7 bases matching TRBD1. The CDR3 loop spans 14 amino acids. Unmatched junction bases numbered 2, after V lost 1 base and J lost 2 bases. CDR1 LNHDA and CDR2 SQIVND come from the germline V gene (reference sequence). The CDR3 DNA sequence: TGTGCCAGTAGTATAGCAGGACAGGCCTACGAGCAGTACTTC. Amino acid sequence: CASSIAGQAYEQYF.

This chain uses TRBV2 with TRBJ2-1, with 10 positions matching TRBD1. CDR1 is SNHLY and CDR2 is FYNNEI in the germline V gene. CDR3 length equals 14 residues. After removal of 6 bases from V and 8 bases from J, the junction contained 7 bases not matched to a gene. CDR3 in amino acids: CASRHDRGRDEQFF. The DNA of the CDR3 is TGTGCCAGCAGACATGACAGGGGGCGTGATGAGCAGTTCTTC.

V gene TRBV7-3 combines with J gene TRBJ2-2, with 10 bases aligning to TRBD1. CDR3 length equals 17 residues. V was clipped by 2 bases and J by 5 bases; unmatched bases: 8. CDR1 and CDR2 from the germline V gene are SGHTA and FQGTGA. Here the CDR3 DNA reads TGTGCCAGCAGCTTACTACCCGGGACAGGGGCGACCGGGGAGCTGTTTTTT. This encodes CASSLLPGTGATGELFF.

This chain links TRBV7-2 with TRBJ1-1; D not resolved. V lost 3 bases to trimming and J lost 3 bases, with 11 bases between them. This CDR3 has 14 amino acids. The germline V gene has CDR1 SGHTA and CDR2 FQGNSA. CDR3 residues: CASSLPGRHTEAFF. CDR3 nucleotides: TGTGCCAGCAGCTTGCCAGGCAGGCACACTGAAGCTTTCTTT.

The rearrangement joins TRBV7-8 to TRBJ1-1, with 7 bases matching TRBD1. Trimming took 1 base from V and 2 from J; bases not matched to a gene: 4. CDR3 length: 15 amino acids. The V gene's germline CDR1 is SGHVS and CDR2 FQNEAQ. The CDR3 DNA sequence: TGTGCCAGCAGCTTAGAGGGGACAGTCAACACTGAAGCTTTCTTT. Amino acids: CASSLEGTVNTEAFF.

V gene TRBV5-6 combines with J gene TRBJ2-2; 9 bases line up with TRBD1. Per germline, CDR1 SGHDT and CDR2 YYEEEE. V shed 2 bases and J 3 bases; nucleotides not matched to a gene: 5. The CDR3 covers 16 residues. The CDR3 spells CASSFWDRAHTGELFF. CDR3 sequence (DNA): TGTGCCAGCAGCTTTTGGGACAGGGCCCACACCGGGGAGCTGTTTTTT.

The V call is TRBV11-2, the J call TRBJ2-7; 7 positions agree with TRBD1. Germline loops: CDR1 SGHAT, CDR2 FQNNGV. The CDR3 totals 15 residues. The ends lost 5 bases at V and 0 bases at J; junction bases unmatched: 7. The CDR3 loop reads CASSRDSLSSYEQYF. CDR3 DNA sequence: TGTGCCAGCAGCCGGGACAGCCTAAGCTCCTACGAGCAGTACTTC.

This sequence joins TRBV4-3 and TRBJ1-4, with 9 bases aligning to TRBD1. V was pared by 0 bases and J by 8 bases, with 4 bases of the junction left unmatched. CDR3 size: 15 residues. From germline, CDR1 is LGHNA and CDR2 YSLEER. The CDR3 DNA is TGCGCCAGCAGCCAAGAAGGGACAGGGACGGAAAAACTGTTTTTT. Encoded protein: CASSQEGTGTEKLFF.

The chain links TRBV6-5 to TRBJ2-1; 8 bases fit TRBD2. This CDR3 is built from 15 residues. Germline CDR1 and CDR2: MNHEY and SVGAGI. V was pared by 7 bases and J by 5 bases, with 10 bases of the junction left unmatched. The chain's CDR3 is CASTGGGYTHNEQFF. In DNA, the CDR3 is TGTGCCAGCACCGGGGGGGGGTACACCCACAATGAGCAGTTCTTC.

The V and J genes are TRBV4-3 and TRBJ1-4, with TRBD1 as a possible D gene (5 bases). The V and J ends lost 4 bases and 5 bases respectively, with 14 bases between them. CDR3 length: 15 residues. Germline V gene sequence: CDR1 LGHNA, CDR2 YSLEER. The chain's CDR3 is CASSPPAAGNEKLFF. In DNA form, the CDR3 reads TGCGCCAGCAGCCCCCCCGCCGCAGGGAATGAAAAACTGTTTTTT.

The chain employs TRBV4-2 and TRBJ2-3, with TRBD2 as a possible D gene (7 bases). V was shortened by 3 bases and J by 1 base, with 14 bases between the two germline ends. CDR1 LGHNA and CDR2 YNFKEQ come from the germline V gene. The CDR3 has 16 residues. The CDR3 region is CASSQGGAGGTDTQYF. The CDR3, as DNA: TGTGCCAGCAGCCAGGGGGGGGCGGGGGGCACAGATACGCAGTATTTT.

The chain carries TRBV29-1 and TRBJ2-2; TRBD2 matches at 7 bases. The CDR3 length is 14 residues. Germline trimming cut 4 bases from V and 4 bases from J; bases unmatched to any gene: 6. CDR1 is SQVTM, CDR2 ANQGSEA, per germline. CDR3 amino acids: CSVVGGPGTGELFF. CDR3 DNA sequence: TGCAGCGTTGTGGGAGGGCCGGGCACCGGGGAGCTGTTTTTT.

This chain uses TRBV7-2 with TRBJ1-3, with a weak D call TRBD1 (5 bases). Germline loops: CDR1 SGHTA, CDR2 FQGNSA. CDR3 length equals 14 residues. With 1 base removed from V and 8 bases from J, the gap between germline ends came to 12 bases. CDR3: CASSLGGGWDTIYF. CDR3 in DNA: TGTGCCAGCAGCTTAGGCGGGGGGTGGGACACCATATATTTT.

The chain is built from TRBV27 and TRBJ2-1; D perhaps matches TRBD2 (5 bases). The CDR3 consists of 13 residues. Trimming removed 5 bases at V and 4 bases at J, with 9 bases between. The germline gives CDR1 MNHEY, CDR2 SMNVEV (reference sequence). This CDR3 reads CASSPRGYNEQFF. The DNA for the CDR3 is TGTGCCAGCAGTCCCCGGGGTTACAATGAGCAGTTCTTC.

The chain joins TRBV10-3 to TRBJ2-2, with TRBD2 matching 14 bases. The germline V gene has CDR1 ENHRY and CDR2 SYGVKD. V was clipped by 3 bases and J by 0 bases; unmatched bases: 3. This CDR3 is 18 amino acids long. CDR3 nucleotide sequence: TGTGCCATCAGTGACCCGGGACTAGCGGGGGCGAACACCGGGGAGCTGTTTTTT. This codes for CAISDPGLAGANTGELFF.

The chain joins TRBV6-1 to TRBJ1-4; 7 bases are a match to TRBD1. V was pared by 7 bases and J by 12 bases, with 17 bases of the junction left unmatched. Germline lookup yields CDR1 MNHNS and CDR2 SASEGT. This CDR3 is built from 15 residues. CDR3 bases: TGTGCCAGCAAAGACCGACAGGGAGTGTATTGGGAACTGTTTTTT. As protein: CASKDRQGVYWELFF.

In regard to this clone: An end of the junction does not agree with germline; a read error may underlie this. The rearrangement links TRBV7-8 to TRBJ1-1; a possible D gene is TRBD1 (5 bases). Per germline, CDR1 SGHVS and CDR2 FQNEAQ. The CDR3 runs 14 residues. CDR3 loop: CASSLDRSNTQAFF. The CDR3 nucleotides are TGTGCCAGCAGCTTAGACAGGAGCAACACTCAAGCTTTCTTT.

The V and J genes are TRBV29-1 and TRBJ1-2; D unclear. The CDR3 extends over 9 amino acids. Trimming took 7 bases from V and 8 from J, leaving 8 bases between them. CDR1 is SQVTM, CDR2 ANQGSEA, per germline. The CDR3 here is CSDTGGYTF. The DNA of the CDR3 is TGCAGCGATACCGGGGGCTACACCTTC.

The J gene is TRBJ1-1, the V gene TRBV11-2; no definite D call. V was pared by 2 bases and J by 0 bases, with 7 bases between. Germline V lookup: CDR1 SGHAT, CDR2 FQNNGV. This CDR3 has 14 residues. The CDR3 DNA is TGTGCCAGCAGCTTAAACACAATGAACACTGAAGCTTTCTTT. Amino acids: CASSLNTMNTEAFF.

For this clone: Other DNA sequences in this specimen translate into the identical CDR3. This sequence joins TRBV5-1 and TRBJ2-3; 9 bases match TRBD2. Germline-derived CDR1 and CDR2 are SGHRS and YFSETQ. CDR3 size: 16 residues. V was pared by 0 bases and J by 6 bases, with 8 bases of the junction left unmatched. CDR3 sequence reads: CASSLAVGGRADTQYF. The CDR3 DNA reads TGCGCCAGCAGCTTGGCCGTCGGCGGGAGGGCTGATACGCAGTATTTT. Full variable domain (rest looked up from reference TRBV5-1 and TRBJ2-3): KAGVTQTPRYLIKTRGQQVTLSCSPISGHRSVSWYQQTPGQGLQFLFEYFSETQRNKGNFPGRFSGRQFSNSRSEMNVSTLELGDSALYLCASSLAVGGRADTQYFGPGTRLTVL.

CDR3 loop: CASSQDLNEQFF. The CDR3 bases are TGTGCCAGCAGCCAAGACCTCAATGAGCAGTTCTTC. The chain recombines TRBV4-2 with TRBJ2-1; D ambiguous. CDR1 LGHNA and CDR2 YNFKEQ come from the germline V gene. This CDR3 region has 12 residues. V was pared by 0 bases and J by 6 bases, with 3 bases between.

This chain links TRBV7-8 with TRBJ2-2, with TRBD2 matching 14 bases. Germline V gives CDR1 SGHVS, CDR2 FQNEAQ. J lost 5 bases, V lost 5 bases, and 4 bases had no gene match. The CDR3 has 16 amino acids. The CDR3, as DNA: TGTGCCAGCAGCGAGACTAGCGGGGGGGCGACCGGGGAGCTGTTTTTT. Encoded protein: CASSETSGGATGELFF.

The DNA for the CDR3 is TGTGCCAGCAGTTCCCCTGGGACAGGGTTAAGGGAAAAACTGTTTTTT. Translating gives CASSSPGTGLREKLFF. This rearrangement joins TRBV28 to TRBJ1-4, with TRBD1 identical over 9 bases. Germline values: CDR1 MDHEN, CDR2 SYDVKM. This CDR3 contains 16 residues. V lost 4 bases, J lost 8 bases, and 11 bases stayed unmatched.

The V and J genes are TRBV13 and TRBJ1-2, with a possible D match to TRBD1 (5 bases). The germline V gene has CDR1 PRHDT and CDR2 FYEKMQ (reference sequence). CDR3 length equals 12 residues. V lost 5 bases and J 5 bases, leaving 9 bases between the germline ends. The CDR3 nucleotides read TGTGCCAGCAGCCCGCGGGGGTATGGCTACACCTTC. Protein product: CASSPRGYGYTF.

This clone came up once. V is TRBV6-1 and J is TRBJ2-1; 8 nucleotides match TRBD2. The CDR3 is 15 amino acids. With V trimmed by 6 bases and J by 8 bases, 12 bases remained unmatched. Germline CDR1 reads MNHNS; CDR2 reads SASEGT. CDR3 DNA: TGTGCCAGCAGCACCGCGGGACTAGGGAGGGATGAGCAGTTCTTC. Encoded protein: CASSTAGLGRDEQFF.

The CDR3 DNA sequence: TGTGCCAGCAGCTTAGATGGCCATGGCTATGGCTACACCTTC. It encodes CASSLDGHGYGYTF. The chain is built from TRBV7-6 and TRBJ1-2; D unclear. Germline V gives CDR1 SGHVS, CDR2 FNYEAQ. V was pared by 1 base and J by 4 bases, with 10 bases between. The CDR3 is made up of 14 amino acids.

This clone was seen a single time. The J gene is TRBJ2-7, the V gene TRBV19, with D unresolved. V lost 8 bases, J lost 6 bases, and 20 bases lay in between. Looked up from germline, CDR1 is LNHDA and CDR2 is SQIVND (reference sequence). The CDR3 runs to 14 residues. CDR3 residues: CASLPTHTSAEQYF. Written as DNA, the CDR3 is TGTGCCAGTCTCCCAACCCACACCAGCGCCGAGCAGTACTTC.

As regards this clone: Without the conserved terminal phenylalanine or tryptophan, this CDR3 likely stems from a read error. This chain uses TRBV25-1 with TRBJ1-6; D uncertain. CDR1 MGHDK and CDR2 SYGVNS come from the germline V gene. The V and J ends lost 7 bases and 0 bases respectively, with 16 bases between them. This CDR3 has 17 amino acids. The CDR3 here is CASTHGPLSSYNSPLHL. CDR3 coding DNA: TGTGCCAGCACCCATGGGCCCCTGAGCTCCTATAATTCACCCCTCCACTTG.